Below are 21 T cell receptor beta chains sequenced from a single sample in a study of T-cell reconstitution after alpha-beta-depleted transplantation in children. Preparing the TCRbeta library involved the use of unique molecular identifiers. TCRdb itself ran the PCR reads through MiXCR, one entry per CDR3 protein. This sample yields about a million distinct CDR3 sequences, of which roughly 31% are seen a single time; roughly 28% belongs to the top ten. Sequencing used PBMCs, mostly from graft donor cells, obtained 360 days after TCRalphabeta/CD19-depleted stem cell transplant. The receptor source for this set is a boy in the first two years of life who had a stem cell transplant for SCID, so the T cells may come from the graft donor.

The chain uses TRBV4-2 and TRBJ2-3; 12 bases line up with TRBD2. Germline values: CDR1 LGHNA, CDR2 YNFKEQ. V lost 6 bases, J lost 1 base, and 2 bases stayed unmatched. The CDR3 covers 15 residues. This CDR3 is CASSTSGGRTDTQYF. In nucleotides, the CDR3 is TGTGCCAGCAGTACTAGCGGGGGGCGCACAGATACGCAGTATTTT.

The chain links TRBV12-3 or TRBV12-4 to TRBJ1-2; D is possibly TRBD1 (5 bases). This CDR3 is 14 amino acids long. The V and J ends lost 6 bases and 2 bases respectively, with 13 bases between them. The CDR3 loop is CASSARAGNYGYTF. CDR3 in DNA: TGTGCCAGCAGCGCCCGCGCAGGGAACTATGGCTACACCTTC.

This chain joins TRBV12-3 or TRBV12-4 and TRBJ2-1; TRBD2 agrees at 13 bases. V shed 6 bases and J 8 bases; nucleotides not matched to a gene: 10. The CDR3 is 16 residues long. CDR3 bases: TGTGCCAGCAGAAAACTAGCGGGGGGGCAATTCCATGAGCAGTTCTTC. Its protein product is CASRKLAGGQFHEQFF.

J is TRBJ1-5 and V is TRBV18, with D tentatively TRBD1 (5 bases). Trimming shortened V by 5 bases and J by 5 bases, and 10 bases separated the two germline ends. Germline V gives CDR1 KGHSH, CDR2 LQKENI. CDR3 size: 13 residues. CDR3 amino acids: CASSTGGDQPQHF. CDR3 nucleotides: TGTGCCAGCTCAACAGGTGGGGATCAGCCCCAGCATTTT.

In this sample, this clonotype turned up a few times. V is TRBV10-3 and J is TRBJ2-7; TRBD2 matches at 11 bases. The CDR3 runs 14 residues. The germline V gene has CDR1 ENHRY and CDR2 SYGVKD. With 8 bases clipped from V and 2 bases from J, the junction kept 5 bases outside the gene matches. The CDR3 is CAIRPSGGTYEQYF. DNA of the CDR3: TGTGCCATCCGACCTAGCGGGGGGACCTACGAGCAGTACTTC.

This clonotype was counted a few times. This chain joins TRBV12-3 or TRBV12-4 and TRBJ2-1; TRBD1 agrees at 11 bases. V lost 5 bases and J lost 9; bases outside the gene matches: 6. There are 14 residues in the CDR3. The CDR3 region has the DNA TGTGCCAGCAGTAGCTGGACAGGGGGCAGTGAGCAGTTCTTC. It specifies CASSSWTGGSEQFF.

The table lists this clonotype with a few counts. V and J are TRBV6-9 and TRBJ2-6, with D unresolved. The CDR3 has 15 amino acids. CDR1 is MNHGY, CDR2 SVAAGI, per germline. Trimming removed 1 base at V and 0 bases at J, with 4 bases between. The CDR3 protein is CASSYWTSGANVLTF. The DNA of the CDR3 is TGTGCCAGCAGTTATTGGACCTCTGGGGCCAACGTCCTGACTTTC.

A word on this clonotype: One end of the junction does not line up with germline, which may come from a read error. This chain links TRBV4-3 with TRBJ2-3; D gene ambiguous. Germline-derived CDR1 and CDR2 are LGHNA and YSLEER. The CDR3 consists of 13 residues. The DNA for the CDR3 is TGCGCCAGTAGCCATGCTATAACAGATACGCAGTATTTT. Encoded protein: CASSHAITDTQYF.

Regarding this clonotype: A junction end diverges from the germline sequence, so it may reflect a read error. DNA for the CDR3: TGTGCCGGCAGTAAGGGGTTCGGAGGGTACAATGAGCAGTTCTTC. Protein sequence: CAGSKGFGGYNEQFF. This chain links TRBV6-1 with TRBJ2-1, with a tentative D call TRBD2 (6 bases). The germline gives CDR1 MNHNS, CDR2 SASEGT. This CDR3 comprises 15 residues.

The gene calls are TRBV12-3 or TRBV12-4 and TRBJ2-1; D is unresolved. This CDR3 has 13 amino acids. V lost 6 bases and J 5 bases, leaving 11 bases between the germline ends. The CDR3 here is CASSSLLHNEQFF. CDR3 DNA: TGTGCCAGCAGCTCCCTCTTGCACAATGAGCAGTTCTTC.

This clonotype has just a few counts. The chain combines TRBV18 with TRBJ2-3; no clear D gene. This CDR3 is built from 16 residues. CDR1 is KGHSH, CDR2 LQKENI, per germline. With 2 bases removed from V and 0 bases from J, the gap between germline ends came to 12 bases. The CDR3: CASSPMLGSSTDTQYF. The DNA for the CDR3 is TGTGCCAGCTCACCAATGCTAGGGTCTAGCACAGATACGCAGTATTTT.

This chain links TRBV6-5 with TRBJ1-1, with D possibly matching TRBD1 (6 bases). From germline, CDR1 is MNHEY and CDR2 SVGAGI. Trimming pared 6 bases from V and 3 bases from J, leaving 20 bases between. This CDR3 is built from 16 residues. CDR3 bases: TGTGCCAGCAGCCGCTGGCACAGGGTTGTAGACACTGAAGCTTTCTTT. Its protein is CASSRWHRVVDTEAFF.

The V and J genes are TRBV18 and TRBJ2-6; perhaps TRBD1 as D (6 bases). CDR1 and CDR2 (germline): KGHSH, LQKENI. Trimming took off 1 base at V and 0 bases at J, with 10 bases between the two ends. CDR3 length: 17 amino acids. CDR3 DNA: TGTGCCAGCTCACCACTCGGACAGCCCTCTGGGGCCAACGTCCTGACTTTC. Translated: CASSPLGQPSGANVLTF.

V is TRBV20-1 and J is TRBJ2-7, with 12 bases lining up with TRBD2. Germline V gene sequence: CDR1 DFQATT, CDR2 SNEGSKA (reference sequence). The CDR3 is 14 residues long. With 4 bases clipped from V and 3 bases from J, the junction kept 4 bases outside the gene matches. CDR3 sequence: CSAKTSGGFYEQYF. The CDR3 bases are TGCAGTGCTAAAACTAGCGGGGGGTTCTACGAGCAGTACTTC.

The rearrangement uses TRBV4-1 and TRBJ2-7, with 12 bases aligning to TRBD1. This CDR3 region has 16 residues. The germline gives CDR1 MGHRA, CDR2 YSYEKL. V shed 4 bases, J shed 7 bases, and the junction held 11 bases outside the gene matches. The CDR3 loop reads CASSPFTGQGAREQYF. CDR3 DNA sequence: TGCGCCAGCAGCCCCTTTACGGGACAGGGGGCGCGGGAGCAGTACTTC.

The chain combines TRBV2 with TRBJ2-5; D is perhaps TRBD2 (6 bases). CDR1 is SNHLY and CDR2 is FYNNEI in the germline V gene. Trimming took 3 bases from V and 7 from J, leaving 9 bases between them. The CDR3 has 12 residues. The CDR3 loop is CASSERGRTQYF. The CDR3 DNA follows: TGTGCCAGCAGTGAGCGGGGACGGACCCAGTACTTC.

V and J are TRBV5-1 and TRBJ2-2; 10 bases line up with TRBD1. The CDR3 extends over 17 amino acids. V was pared by 0 bases and J by 0 bases, with 2 bases of the junction left unmatched. From germline, CDR1 is SGHRS and CDR2 YFSETQ. Here the CDR3 reads CASSLGQGAANTGELFF. CDR3 coding DNA: TGCGCCAGCAGCTTGGGACAGGGGGCAGCGAACACCGGGGAGCTGTTTTTT. The full variable domain, with the rest looked up from reference TRBV5-1 and TRBJ2-2, is KAGVTQTPRYLIKTRGQQVTLSCSPISGHRSVSWYQQTPGQGLQFLFEYFSETQRNKGNFPGRFSGRQFSNSRSEMNVSTLELGDSALYLCASSLGQGAANTGELFFGEGSRLTVL.

The rearrangement uses TRBV4-3 and TRBJ1-2; D unclear. V was pared by 0 bases and J by 0 bases, with 11 bases between. The germline CDR1 and CDR2 sequences are LGHNA and YSLEER. This CDR3 spans 16 amino acids. The DNA of the CDR3 is TGCGCCAGCAGCCAAGATCCCGCGATTTCTAACTATGGCTACACCTTC. This sequence encodes CASSQDPAISNYGYTF.

The genes are TRBV6-4 and TRBJ2-7; no clear D. The CDR3 has 12 amino acids. V lost 0 bases, J lost 3 bases, and 3 bases lay in between. CDR1 and CDR2 from the germline V gene are MRHNA and SNTAGT. The CDR3 DNA is TGTGCCAGCAGTGACTCGATCTACGAGCAGTACTTC. Its translation is CASSDSIYEQYF.

The V gene is TRBV5-1, the J gene TRBJ2-6, with 9 bases lining up with TRBD1. CDR1 and CDR2 from the germline V gene are SGHRS and YFSETQ. The CDR3 contains 18 residues. V shed 3 bases, J shed 0 bases, and the junction held 7 bases outside the gene matches. In DNA form, the CDR3 reads TGCGCCAGCAGCTCTTCCGGGACAGGGTCCTCTGGGGCCAACGTCCTGACTTTC. Amino acid sequence: CASSSSGTGSSGANVLTF.

In this sample, this clonotype turned up a few times. The CDR3 spells CASSLTRGESSGANVLTF. The CDR3 DNA sequence: TGCGCCAGCAGCCTTACCAGGGGTGAATCCTCTGGGGCCAACGTCCTGACTTTC. The chain employs TRBV4-1 and TRBJ2-6, with D perhaps matching TRBD1 (6 bases). The CDR3 extends over 18 amino acids. The ends were cut back, 4 bases at V and 0 bases at J, with 16 bases in the middle. CDR1 MGHRA and CDR2 YSYEKL come from the germline V gene.